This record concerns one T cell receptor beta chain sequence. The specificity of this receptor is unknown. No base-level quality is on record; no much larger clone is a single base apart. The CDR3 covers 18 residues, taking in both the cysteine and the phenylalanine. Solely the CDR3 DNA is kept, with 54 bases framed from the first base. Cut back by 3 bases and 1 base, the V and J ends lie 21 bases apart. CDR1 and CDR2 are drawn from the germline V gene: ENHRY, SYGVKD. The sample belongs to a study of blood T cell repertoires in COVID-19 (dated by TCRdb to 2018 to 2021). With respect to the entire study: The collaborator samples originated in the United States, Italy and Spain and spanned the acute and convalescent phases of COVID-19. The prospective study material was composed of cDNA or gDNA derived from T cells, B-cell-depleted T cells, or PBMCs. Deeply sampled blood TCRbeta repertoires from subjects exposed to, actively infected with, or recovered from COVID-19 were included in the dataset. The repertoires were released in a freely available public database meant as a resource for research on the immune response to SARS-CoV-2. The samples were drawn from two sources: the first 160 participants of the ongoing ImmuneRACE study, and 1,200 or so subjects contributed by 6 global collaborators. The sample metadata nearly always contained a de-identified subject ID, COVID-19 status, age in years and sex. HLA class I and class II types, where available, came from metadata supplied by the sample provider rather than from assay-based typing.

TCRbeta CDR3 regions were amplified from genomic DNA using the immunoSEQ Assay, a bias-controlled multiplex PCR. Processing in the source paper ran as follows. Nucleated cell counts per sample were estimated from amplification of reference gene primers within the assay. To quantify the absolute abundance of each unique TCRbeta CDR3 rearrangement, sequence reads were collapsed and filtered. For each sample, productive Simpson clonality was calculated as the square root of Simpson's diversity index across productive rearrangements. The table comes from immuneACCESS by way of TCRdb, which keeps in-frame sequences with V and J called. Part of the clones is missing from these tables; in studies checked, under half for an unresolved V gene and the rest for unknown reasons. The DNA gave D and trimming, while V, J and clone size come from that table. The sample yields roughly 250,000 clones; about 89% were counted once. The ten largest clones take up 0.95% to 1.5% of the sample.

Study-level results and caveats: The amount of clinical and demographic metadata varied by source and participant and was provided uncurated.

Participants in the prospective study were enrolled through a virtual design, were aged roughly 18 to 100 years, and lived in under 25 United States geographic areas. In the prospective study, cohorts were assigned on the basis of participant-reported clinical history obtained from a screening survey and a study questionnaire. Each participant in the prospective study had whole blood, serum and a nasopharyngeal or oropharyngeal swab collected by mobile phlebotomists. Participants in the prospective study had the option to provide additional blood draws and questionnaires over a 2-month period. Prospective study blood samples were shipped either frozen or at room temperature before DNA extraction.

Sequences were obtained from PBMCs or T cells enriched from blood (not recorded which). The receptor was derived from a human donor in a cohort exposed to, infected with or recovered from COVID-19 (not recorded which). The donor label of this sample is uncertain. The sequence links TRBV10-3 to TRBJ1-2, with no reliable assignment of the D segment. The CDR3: CAISDLFGGRDLNYGYTF. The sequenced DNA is TGTGCCATCAGTGACTTGTTCGGAGGGAGGGATCTTAACTATGGCTACACCTTC.